Below are 14 T cell receptor beta chains sequenced from a single sample in a study of T cell responses to AZD1222 COVID-19 vaccine (dated by TCRdb to about 2021). The sample's time point label is to be understood as: sample from adult after SARS-CoV-2 infection, after symptom onset. Library prep was done by the immunoSEQ multiplex PCR assay. This immuneACCESS table, as held by TCRdb, lists in-frame sequences with V and J called but not all clones. Of the missing ones, under half trace to an unresolved V gene in checked studies; the others have no known cause. Across this sample there are roughly 150,000 clones, with about 88% seen only once. The ten largest clones capture more than 6.5% of the sample. This specimen was peripheral blood, taken after recovery from COVID-19. These receptors came from an adult who had recovered from COVID-19.

The chain links TRBV6-5 to TRBJ2-7; TRBD1 matches at 9 bases. The CDR3 has 14 residues. The ends lost 7 bases at V and 8 bases at J; junction bases unmatched: 12. CDR1 is MNHEY and CDR2 is SVGAGI in the germline V gene. CDR3 sequence: CASIKTGGASKQYF. The CDR3 nucleotides are TGTGCCAGCATAAAAACAGGGGGCGCGTCCAAGCAGTACTTC.

This clone was detected only once. The CDR3: CATSSPRVDRANYGYTF. The DNA of the CDR3 is TGTGCCACCAGCTCCCCCCGGGTGGACCGAGCTAACTATGGCTACACCTTC. This chain uses TRBV15 with TRBJ1-2; no definite D call. CDR3 length: 17 residues. Germline V lookup: CDR1 LNHNV, CDR2 YYDKDF (reference sequence). V dropped 5 bases and J dropped 0 bases, with 19 bases sitting between them.

This clone was seen a few times. The rearrangement links TRBV5-4 to TRBJ2-5; 7 bases align to TRBD2. From germline, CDR1 is SGHNT and CDR2 YYREEE (reference sequence). The CDR3 sequence is 15 residues long. The junction had 9 bases not matched to a gene; V was cut back by 5 bases and J by 2 bases. The CDR3, as DNA: TGTGCCAGCAGGGAGCGGCTAGCGGAGCAAGAGACCCAGTACTTC. It encodes CASRERLAEQETQYF.

This clone appeared a single time. CDR3 bases: TGTGCCAGCGCGACAGGGGACTATGGCTACACCTTC. This gives the protein CASATGDYGYTF. The chain joins TRBV18 to TRBJ1-2; TRBD1 agrees at 8 bases. This CDR3 is built from 12 residues. Germline values: CDR1 KGHSH, CDR2 LQKENI. J lost 3 bases, V lost 8 bases, and 2 bases had no gene match.

This clone was seen more than once but under ten times. This CDR3 reads CASSDWTAYGYTF. The CDR3 DNA reads as TGTGCCAGCAGTGATTGGACTGCCTATGGCTACACCTTC. The chain employs TRBV2 and TRBJ1-2; D ambiguous. This CDR3 has 13 residues. In germline, CDR1 is SNHLY, CDR2 FYNNEI. V lost 3 bases to trimming and J lost 4 bases, with 9 bases between them. Together with reference TRBV2 and TRBJ1-2, the CDR3 gives the full variable domain: EPEVTQTPSHQVTQMGQEVILRCVPISNHLYFYWYRQILGQKVEFLVSFYNNEISEKSEIFDDQFSVERPDGSNFTLKIRSTKLEDSAMYFCASSDWTAYGYTFGSGTRLTVV.

The genes are TRBV28 and TRBJ1-5; 7 nucleotides line up with TRBD1. The V segment lost 7 bases and the J segment 3 bases; nucleotides outside the gene matches: 6. This CDR3 has 14 amino acids. Germline V gives CDR1 MDHEN, CDR2 SYDVKM. The CDR3 sequence is CASTQGDINQPQHF. The CDR3 bases are TGTGCCAGCACCCAGGGGGACATCAATCAGCCCCAGCATTTT.

The V gene is TRBV11-2, the J gene TRBJ2-1, with 7 bases lining up with TRBD2. Germline assignment: CDR1 SGHAT and CDR2 FQNNGV. V lost 2 bases to trimming and J lost 8 bases; unmatched junction nucleotides: 12. The CDR3 has 16 amino acids. CDR3 nucleotide sequence: TGTGCCAGCAGCTTATTCGTGGGGGGGATTGCCGATGAGCAGTTCTTC. This codes for CASSLFVGGIADEQFF.

This chain connects TRBV24-1 to TRBJ1-4, with TRBD1 as a possible D gene (5 bases). V was pared by 4 bases and J by 7 bases, with 18 bases between. Germline loops: CDR1 KGHDR, CDR2 SFDVKD. This CDR3 is 16 amino acids long. CDR3: CATSDRTLGGTEKLFF. The CDR3 DNA follows: TGTGCCACCAGTGACCGGACACTAGGAGGGACTGAAAAACTGTTTTTT.

The V and J genes are TRBV5-1 and TRBJ1-1; tentatively, D is TRBD1 (5 bases). The germline V gene has CDR1 SGHRS and CDR2 YFSETQ. The CDR3 loop spans 16 amino acids. V shed 4 bases and J shed 4 bases, with 20 bases lying between them. The chain's CDR3 is CASSPDTGTMRTEAFF. Written as DNA, the CDR3 is TGCGCCAGCAGCCCCGACACAGGCACTATGCGCACTGAAGCTTTCTTT.

The chain links TRBV28 to TRBJ2-5, with D possibly TRBD1 on 5 matching bases. The germline gives CDR1 MDHEN, CDR2 SYDVKM. Trimming pared 2 bases from V and 5 bases from J, leaving 12 bases between. CDR3 length: 14 residues. This chain's CDR3 is CASSLPLTAETQYF. The CDR3 DNA reads TGTGCCAGCAGTTTACCCTTGACAGCGGAGACCCAGTACTTC.

The rearrangement uses TRBV7-6 and TRBJ1-2; weak D call: TRBD1 (6 bases). The length of the CDR3 is 18 residues. Germline loops: CDR1 SGHVS, CDR2 FNYEAQ. Trimming took 1 base from V and 4 from J, leaving 22 bases between them. CDR3 sequence reads: CASSLDTGTRDRFYGYTF. CDR3 nucleotides: TGTGCCAGCAGCTTAGATACTGGGACAAGGGACCGTTTCTATGGCTACACCTTC.

The rearrangement joins TRBV10-3 to TRBJ1-1; the match to TRBD1 covers 7 bases. CDR1 and CDR2 from the germline V gene are ENHRY and SYGVKD. The trim removed 2 bases at V and 2 bases at J, leaving 11 bases unmatched. The CDR3 is 17 amino acids. The CDR3 loop reads CAISERQGGGYNTEAFF. The CDR3 DNA sequence: TGTGCCATCAGTGAGAGGCAGGGGGGTGGGTATAACACTGAAGCTTTCTTT.

The CDR3 DNA is TGTGCCAGCACCCGGGGGGGAGGGGTCCCTCCACGCCCTTATGGCTACACCTTC. Amino acids: CASTRGGGVPPRPYGYTF. The chain uses TRBV7-9 and TRBJ1-2; weak D call: TRBD1 (5 bases). The CDR3 covers 18 residues. Germline V gene lookup returns CDR1 SEHNR and CDR2 FQNEAQ (reference sequence). Trimming removed 7 bases from V and 5 bases from J, with 29 bases in between.

The V gene is TRBV6-2 or TRBV6-3, the J gene TRBJ2-2, with D unresolved. The CDR3 length is 17 residues. Germline lookup yields CDR1 MNHEY and CDR2 SVGEGT. V was clipped by 4 bases and J by 0 bases, with 15 bases between them. As DNA, the CDR3 is TGTGCCAGCAGTTGGCTAGTGGGGTTCGCGAACACCGGGGAGCTGTTTTTT. Translating it yields CASSWLVGFANTGELFF.